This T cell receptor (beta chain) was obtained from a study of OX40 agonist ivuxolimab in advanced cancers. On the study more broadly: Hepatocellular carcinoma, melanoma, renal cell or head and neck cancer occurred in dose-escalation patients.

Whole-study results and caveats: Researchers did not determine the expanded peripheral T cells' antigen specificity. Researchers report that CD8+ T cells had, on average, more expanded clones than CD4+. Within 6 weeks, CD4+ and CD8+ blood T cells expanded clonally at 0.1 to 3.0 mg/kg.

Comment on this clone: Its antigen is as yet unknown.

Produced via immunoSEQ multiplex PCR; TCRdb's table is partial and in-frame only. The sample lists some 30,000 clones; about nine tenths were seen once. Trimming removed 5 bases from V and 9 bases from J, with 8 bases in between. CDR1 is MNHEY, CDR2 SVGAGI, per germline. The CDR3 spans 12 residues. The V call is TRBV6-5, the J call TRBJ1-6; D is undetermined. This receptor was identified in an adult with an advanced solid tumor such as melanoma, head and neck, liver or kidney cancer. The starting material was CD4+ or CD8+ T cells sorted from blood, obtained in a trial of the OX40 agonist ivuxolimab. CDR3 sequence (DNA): TGTGCCAGCAGTCCGATGGTTTCACCCCTCCACTTT. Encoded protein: CASSPMVSPLHF.